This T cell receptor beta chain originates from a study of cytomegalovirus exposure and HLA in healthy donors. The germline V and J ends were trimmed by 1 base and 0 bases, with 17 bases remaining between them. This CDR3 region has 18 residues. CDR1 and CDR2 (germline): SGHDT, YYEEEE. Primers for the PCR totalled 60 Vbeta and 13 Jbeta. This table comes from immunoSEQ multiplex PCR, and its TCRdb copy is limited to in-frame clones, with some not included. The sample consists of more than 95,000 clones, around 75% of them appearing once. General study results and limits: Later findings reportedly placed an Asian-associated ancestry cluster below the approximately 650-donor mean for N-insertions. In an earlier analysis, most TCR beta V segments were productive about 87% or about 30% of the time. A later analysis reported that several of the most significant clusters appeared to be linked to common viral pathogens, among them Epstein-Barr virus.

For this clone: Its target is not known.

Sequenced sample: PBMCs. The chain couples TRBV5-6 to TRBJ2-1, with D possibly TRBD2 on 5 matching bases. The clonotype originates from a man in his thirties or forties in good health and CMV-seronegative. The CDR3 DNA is TGTGCCAGCAGCTTGTCCCCATTCGGGGTCAACTCCTACAATGAGCAGTTCTTC. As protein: CASSLSPFGVNSYNEQFF. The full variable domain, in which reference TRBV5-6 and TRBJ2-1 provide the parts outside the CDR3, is DAGVTQSPTHLIKTRGQQVTLRCSPKSGHDTVSWYQQALGQGPQFIFQYYEEEERQRGNFPDRFSGHQFPNYSSELNVNALLLGDSALYLCASSLSPFGVNSYNEQFFGPGTRLTVL.